The present T cell receptor beta chain was sequenced within a study of beta chain features in type 1 diabetes. Across the whole study: Patients and healthy donors were similar in age, gender and cell yields. Study findings and constraints: Researchers could not determine here whether HLA type influences TCRB rearrangement. Within each of all four CD4+ subsets, Type 1 diabetes patients had TCRB CDR3s that were moderately but significantly shorter.

The length of the CDR3 is 14 residues. The germline V gene encodes CDR1 MNHEY and CDR2 SVGAGI. V was pared by 4 bases and J by 5 bases, with 12 bases between. One heparinised blood draw, averaging about 120 mL, came from each donor. Comments on this clone: The antigen is not known.

Expressed TCRB transcripts got sequenced, as all isolated RNA was reverse transcribed. TCRdb's copy holds only in-frame clones and misses some; the assay was immunoSEQ multiplex PCR. The sample yields around 130,000 clones, 9% seen once. The rearrangement links TRBV6-5 to TRBJ1-5; the D is unclear. The origin of this receptor is a man under 40 with type 1 diabetes. The source material was central memory CD4+ T cells from blood. CDR3 bases: TGTGCCAGCAGTTCCCCCCGGGAAGATCAGCCCCAGCATTTT. Protein: CASSSPREDQPQHF.